This T cell receptor (beta chain) was identified during a study of blood T cell repertoires in COVID-19. About the study: Italy, Spain and the United States were the sources of the convalescent and acute COVID-19 samples. T cells, B-cell-depleted T cells, or PBMCs provided the cDNA or gDNA that served as material.

Authors' data handling: Reference gene primers were amplified, and this amplification served to estimate nucleated cell counts. Libraries were prepared by immunoSEQ multiplex PCR; TCRdb keeps only in-frame clonotypes and omits some of them. The DNA gave D and trimming, while V, J and clone size come from that table. Altogether fewer than 130,000 clones are present, around 90% being singletons, with the ten largest covering approximately 5%. The CDR3 totals 16 residues. CDR1 and CDR2 (germline): MGHRA, YSYEKL. The V segment lost 1 base and the J segment 7 bases; nucleotides outside the gene matches: 3.

The material sequenced was peripheral blood. The receptor's source is a human donor in a cohort sampled during active COVID-19. V is TRBV4-1 and J is TRBJ2-1; 14 bases match TRBD2. In nucleotides, the CDR3 is TGCGCCAGCAGCCAAGGACTAGCGGGAGGGTTTAATGAGCAGTTCTTC. It yields the protein CASSQGLAGGFNEQFF.